A single TCR beta chain is shown here with its context. The source of the sample is a study of blood T cell repertoires in COVID-19. The wider study: Donors in the United States, Italy and Spain gave samples during acute or convalescent COVID-19. The analysed material was cDNA or gDNA that came from T cells, B-cell-depleted T cells, or PBMCs.

The CDR3 is 14 amino acids. V lost 6 bases, J lost 1 base, and 12 bases lay in between. The germline gives CDR1 MNHEY, CDR2 SMNVEV (reference sequence). In the study's own analysis: How many nucleated cells were present was estimated from reference gene primer amplification. Profiled with immunoSEQ multiplex PCR; TCRdb holds only in-frame clones, not every one. V, J and clone size are taken as reported in that table, and D and trimming were inferred from the DNA itself. Of 200,000 to 250,000 clones listed, 75% to 85% were seen once; the top ten hold about 4.8%. What was sequenced was peripheral blood. The rearrangement uses TRBV27 and TRBJ1-2; D may be TRBD1 (5 bases). This TCR was recovered from a woman aged 70 to 79 with acute or convalescent COVID-19. Here the CDR3 reads CASSPSTVNYGYTF. For the CDR3, the DNA is TGTGCCAGCAGCCCCTCGACAGTTAACTATGGCTACACCTTC.